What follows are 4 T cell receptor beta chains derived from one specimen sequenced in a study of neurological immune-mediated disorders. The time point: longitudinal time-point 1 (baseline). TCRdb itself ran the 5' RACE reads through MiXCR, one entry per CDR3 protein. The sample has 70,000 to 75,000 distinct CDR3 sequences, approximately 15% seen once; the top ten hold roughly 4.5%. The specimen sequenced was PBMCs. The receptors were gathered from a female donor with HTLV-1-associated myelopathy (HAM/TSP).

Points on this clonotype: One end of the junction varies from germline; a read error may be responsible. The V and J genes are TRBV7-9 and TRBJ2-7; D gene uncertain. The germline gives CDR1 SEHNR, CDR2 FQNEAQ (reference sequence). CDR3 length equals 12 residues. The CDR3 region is CANSSVNYEQYF. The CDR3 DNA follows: TGTGCCAACAGCTCGGTAAACTACGAGCAGTACTTC.

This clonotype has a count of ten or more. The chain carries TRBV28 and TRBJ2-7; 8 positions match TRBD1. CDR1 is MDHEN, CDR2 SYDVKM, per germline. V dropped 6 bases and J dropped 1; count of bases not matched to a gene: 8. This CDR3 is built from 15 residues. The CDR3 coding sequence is TGTGCCAGCAGCACAACAGGGGGTCGGTCCTACGAGCAGTACTTC. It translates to CASSTTGGRSYEQYF.

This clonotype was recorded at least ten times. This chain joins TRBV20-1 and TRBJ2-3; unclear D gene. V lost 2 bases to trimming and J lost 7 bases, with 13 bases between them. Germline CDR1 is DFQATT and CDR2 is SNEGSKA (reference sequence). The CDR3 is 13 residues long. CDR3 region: CSARQLWPNTQYF. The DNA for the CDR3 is TGCAGTGCTAGACAACTCTGGCCCAATACGCAGTATTTT.

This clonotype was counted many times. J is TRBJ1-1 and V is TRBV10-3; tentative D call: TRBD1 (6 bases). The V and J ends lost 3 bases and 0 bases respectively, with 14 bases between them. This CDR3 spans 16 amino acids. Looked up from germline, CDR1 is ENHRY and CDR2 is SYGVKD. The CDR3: CAISDRQGPMNTEAFF. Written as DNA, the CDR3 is TGTGCCATCAGTGATCGTCAGGGGCCAATGAACACTGAAGCTTTCTTT.